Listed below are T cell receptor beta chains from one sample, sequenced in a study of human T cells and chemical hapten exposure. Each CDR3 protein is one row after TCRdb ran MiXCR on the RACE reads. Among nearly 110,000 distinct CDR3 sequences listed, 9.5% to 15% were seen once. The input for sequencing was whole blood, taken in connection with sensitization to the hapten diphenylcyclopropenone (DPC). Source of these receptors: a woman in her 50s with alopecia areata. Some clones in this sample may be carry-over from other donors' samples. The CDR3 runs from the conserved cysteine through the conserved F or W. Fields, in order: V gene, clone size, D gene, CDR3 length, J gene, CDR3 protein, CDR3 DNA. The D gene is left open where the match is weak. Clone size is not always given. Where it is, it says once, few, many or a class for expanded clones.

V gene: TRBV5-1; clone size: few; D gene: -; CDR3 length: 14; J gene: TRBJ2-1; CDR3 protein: CASSLRTADNEQFF; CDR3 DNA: TGCGCCAGCAGCTTGCGGACGGCCGACAATGAGCAGTTCTTC
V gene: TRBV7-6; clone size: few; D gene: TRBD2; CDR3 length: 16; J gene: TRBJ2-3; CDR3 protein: CASSSRLAGGTDTQYF; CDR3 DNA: TGTGCCAGCAGCTCGCGACTAGCGGGGGGGACAGATACGCAGTATTTT
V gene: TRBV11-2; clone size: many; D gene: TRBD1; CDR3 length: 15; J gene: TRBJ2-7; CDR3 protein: CASRQTGLGSYEQYF; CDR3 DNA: TGTGCCAGCAGACAGACAGGGTTGGGCTCCTACGAGCAGTACTTC
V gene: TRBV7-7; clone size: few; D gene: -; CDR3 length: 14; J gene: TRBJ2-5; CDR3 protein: CVSSPTGFQETQYF; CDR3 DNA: TGTGTCAGCAGCCCGACAGGTTTCCAAGAGACCCAGTACTTC
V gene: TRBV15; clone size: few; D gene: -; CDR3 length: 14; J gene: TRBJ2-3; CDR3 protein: CATSGRLSTDTQYF; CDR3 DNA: TGTGCCACCAGCGGGAGACTCAGCACAGATACGCAGTATTTT
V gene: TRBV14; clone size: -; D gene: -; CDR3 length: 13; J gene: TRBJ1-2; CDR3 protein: CASSRLQGDGYTF; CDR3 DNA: TGTGCCAGCAGCCGCCTCCAGGGAGATGGCTACACCTTC
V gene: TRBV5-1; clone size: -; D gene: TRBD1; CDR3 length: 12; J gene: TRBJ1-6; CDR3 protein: CASSRQGPPLHF; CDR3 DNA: TGCGCCAGCAGCAGACAGGGGCCACCCCTCCACTTT
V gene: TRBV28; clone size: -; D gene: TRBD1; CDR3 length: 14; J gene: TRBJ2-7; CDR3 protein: CASRGTGIGYEQYF; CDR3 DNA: TGTGCCAGCAGGGGGACAGGGATCGGCTACGAGCAGTACTTC
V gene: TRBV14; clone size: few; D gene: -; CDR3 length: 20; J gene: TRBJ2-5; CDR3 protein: CASSESPRTAIRHLQETQYF; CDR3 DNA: TGTGCCAGCAGCGAAAGTCCACGGACGGCTATTCGGCACCTCCAAGAGACCCAGTACTTC
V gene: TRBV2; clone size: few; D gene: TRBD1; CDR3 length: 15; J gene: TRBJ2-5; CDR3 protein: CASSAPGQGGETQYF; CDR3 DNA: TGTGCCAGCAGCGCCCCGGGACAGGGTGGAGAGACCCAGTACTTC
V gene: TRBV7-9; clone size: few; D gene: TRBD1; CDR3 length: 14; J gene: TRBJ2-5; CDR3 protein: CASSPGQGRETQYF; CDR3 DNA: TGTGCCAGCAGCCCCGGACAGGGGAGAGAGACCCAGTACTTC
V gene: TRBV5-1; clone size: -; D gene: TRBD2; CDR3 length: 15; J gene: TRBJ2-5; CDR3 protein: CASSWTSGRAETQYF; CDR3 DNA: TGCGCCAGCTCATGGACTAGCGGGAGGGCCGAGACCCAGTACTTC
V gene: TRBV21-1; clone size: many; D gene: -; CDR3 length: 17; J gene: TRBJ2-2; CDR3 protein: CASSPRRRAGPTGELFF; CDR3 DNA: TGTGCCAGCAGCCCCCGGAGGAGAGCGGGACCGACCGGGGAGCTGTTTTTT
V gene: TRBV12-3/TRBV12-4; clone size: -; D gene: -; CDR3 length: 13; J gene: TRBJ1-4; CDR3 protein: CASTGGHNEKLFF; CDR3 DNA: TGTGCCAGCACGGGGGGCCATAATGAAAAACTGTTTTTT
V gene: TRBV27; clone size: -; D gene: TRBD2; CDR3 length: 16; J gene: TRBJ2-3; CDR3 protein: CASSSGLAASTDTQYF; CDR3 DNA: TGTGCCAGCAGCTCCGGGCTAGCGGCCTCCACAGATACGCAGTATTTT
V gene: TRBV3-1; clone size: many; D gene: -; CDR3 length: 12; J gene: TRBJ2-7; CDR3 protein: CASSPFPGEQYF; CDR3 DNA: TGTGCCAGCAGCCCATTCCCCGGCGAGCAGTACTTC
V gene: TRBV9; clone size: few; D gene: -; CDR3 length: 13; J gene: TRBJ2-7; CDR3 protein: CASSVAGPYEQYF; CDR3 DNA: TGTGCCAGCAGCGTAGCCGGGCCCTACGAGCAGTACTTC
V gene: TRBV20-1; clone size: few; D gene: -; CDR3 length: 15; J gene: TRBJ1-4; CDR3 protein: CSAESGGGTTEKLFF; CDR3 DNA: TGCAGTGCTGAGTCTGGCGGCGGGACGACTGAAAAACTGTTTTTT
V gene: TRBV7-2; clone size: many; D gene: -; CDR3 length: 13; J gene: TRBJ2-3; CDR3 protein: CASSLDSTDTQYF; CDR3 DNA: TGTGCCAGCAGCTTAGACAGCACAGATACGCAGTATTTT
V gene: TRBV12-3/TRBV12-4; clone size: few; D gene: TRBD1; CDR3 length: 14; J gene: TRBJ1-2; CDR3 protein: CASSPRQGYYGYTF; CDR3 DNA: TGTGCCAGCAGCCCCCGACAGGGCTACTATGGCTACACCTTC
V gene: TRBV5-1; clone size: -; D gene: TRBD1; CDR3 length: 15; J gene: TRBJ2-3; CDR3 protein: CASSSGTGDTDTQYF; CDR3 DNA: TGCGCCAGCAGTTCCGGGACAGGGGACACAGATACGCAGTATTTT
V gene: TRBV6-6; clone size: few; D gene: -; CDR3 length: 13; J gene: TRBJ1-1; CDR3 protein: CASNPPANTEAFF; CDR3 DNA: TGTGCCAGCAACCCTCCAGCGAACACTGAAGCTTTCTTT
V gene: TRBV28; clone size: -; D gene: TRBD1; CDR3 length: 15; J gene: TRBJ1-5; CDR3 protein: CASSTPGQRNQPQHF; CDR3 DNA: TGTGCCAGCAGTACTCCGGGACAGCGCAATCAGCCCCAGCATTTT
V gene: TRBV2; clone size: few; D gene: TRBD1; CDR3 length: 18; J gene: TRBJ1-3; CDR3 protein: CASSLTGTAILSGNTIYF; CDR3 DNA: TGTGCCAGCAGTTTAACCGGGACAGCAATCCTCTCTGGAAACACCATATATTTT
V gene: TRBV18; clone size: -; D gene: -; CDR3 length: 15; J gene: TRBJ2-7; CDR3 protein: CVSSPESRRGYEQYF; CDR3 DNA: TGTGTCAGCTCACCAGAATCACGTAGGGGTTACGAGCAGTACTTC
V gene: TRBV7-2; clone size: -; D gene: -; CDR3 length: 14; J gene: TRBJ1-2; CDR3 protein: CASSGFQGMNGYTF; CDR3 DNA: TGTGCCAGCAGTGGTTTTCAGGGGATGAATGGCTACACCTTC
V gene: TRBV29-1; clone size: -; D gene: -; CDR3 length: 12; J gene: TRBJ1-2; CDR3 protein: CSVQGRWYGYTF; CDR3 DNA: TGCAGCGTTCAGGGCAGATGGTATGGCTACACCTTC
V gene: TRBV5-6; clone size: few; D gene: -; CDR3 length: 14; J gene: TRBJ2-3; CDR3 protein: CASSPQFNTDTQYF; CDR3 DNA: TGTGCCAGCAGCCCCCAGTTCAACACAGATACGCAGTATTTT
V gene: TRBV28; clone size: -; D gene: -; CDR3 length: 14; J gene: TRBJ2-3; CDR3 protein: CASISAGDTDTQYF; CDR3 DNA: TGTGCCAGCATATCGGCTGGGGACACAGATACGCAGTATTTT
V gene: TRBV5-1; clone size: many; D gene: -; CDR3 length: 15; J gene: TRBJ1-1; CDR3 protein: CASSLVSGSGTEAFF; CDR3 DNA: TGCGCCAGCAGCTTGGTGTCAGGGAGCGGCACTGAAGCTTTCTTT
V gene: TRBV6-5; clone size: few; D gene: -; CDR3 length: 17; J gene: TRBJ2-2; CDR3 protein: CASSYSSSSANTGELFF; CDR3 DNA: TGTGCCAGCAGTTACTCGAGTTCTTCTGCGAACACCGGGGAGCTGTTTTTT
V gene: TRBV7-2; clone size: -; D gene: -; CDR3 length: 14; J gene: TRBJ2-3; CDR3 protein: CASSLRHPNQPQYF; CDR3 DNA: TGTGCCAGCAGCTTACGACACCCCAATCAGCCCCAGTATTTT
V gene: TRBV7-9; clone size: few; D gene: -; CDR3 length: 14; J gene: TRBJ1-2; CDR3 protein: CASSPSDRRYGYTF; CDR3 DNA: TGTGCCAGCAGCCCTAGCGACAGACGCTATGGCTACACCTTC
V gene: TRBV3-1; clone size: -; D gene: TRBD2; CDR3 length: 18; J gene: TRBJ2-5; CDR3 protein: CASSRSGTSGRARETQYF; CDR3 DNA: TGTGCCAGCAGCCGCTCCGGGACTAGCGGGAGGGCCCGTGAGACCCAGTACTTC
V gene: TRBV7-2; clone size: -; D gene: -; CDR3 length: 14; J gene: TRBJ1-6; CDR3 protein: CASSLAGRNSPLHF; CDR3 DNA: TGTGCCAGCAGCTTAGCGGGAAGGAATTCACCCCTCCACTTT
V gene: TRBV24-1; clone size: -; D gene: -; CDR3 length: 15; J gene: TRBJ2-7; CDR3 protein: CATSDSLAGSYEQYF; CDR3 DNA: TGTGCCACCAGTGATTCCCTAGCTGGCTCCTACGAGCAGTACTTC
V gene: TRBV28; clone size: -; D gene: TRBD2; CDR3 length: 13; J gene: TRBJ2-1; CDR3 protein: CAGSGRGVNEQFF; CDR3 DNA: TGTGCCGGCTCGGGGCGGGGGGTCAATGAGCAGTTCTTC
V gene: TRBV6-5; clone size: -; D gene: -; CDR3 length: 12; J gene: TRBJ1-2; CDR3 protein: CASRPSGYGYTF; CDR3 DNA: TGTGCCAGCCGGCCCTCCGGCTATGGCTACACCTTC
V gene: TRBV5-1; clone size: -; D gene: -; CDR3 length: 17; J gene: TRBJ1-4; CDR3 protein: CASSLSTGSGLQGKLFF; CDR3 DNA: TGCGCCAGCAGCTTATCAACCGGCTCGGGATTACAGGGAAAACTGTTTTTT
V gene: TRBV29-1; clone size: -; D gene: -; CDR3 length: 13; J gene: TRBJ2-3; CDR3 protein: CSVKDYFTDTQYF; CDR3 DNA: TGCAGCGTTAAGGATTACTTCACAGATACGCAGTATTTT
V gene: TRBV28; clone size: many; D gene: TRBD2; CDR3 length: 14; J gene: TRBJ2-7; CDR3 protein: CASSLVTGGGEQYF; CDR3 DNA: TGTGCCAGCAGTTTAGTGACAGGCGGGGGGGAGCAGTACTTC
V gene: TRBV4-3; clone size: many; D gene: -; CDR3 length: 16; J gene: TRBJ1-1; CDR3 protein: CASSQDQVLGRGTAFF; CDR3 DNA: TGCGCCAGCAGCCAAGATCAGGTATTGGGACGCGGAACGGCTTTCTTT
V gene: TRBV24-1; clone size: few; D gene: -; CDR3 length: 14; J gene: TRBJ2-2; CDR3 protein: CATSDVENTGELFF; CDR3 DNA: TGTGCCACCAGTGACGTCGAGAACACCGGGGAGCTGTTTTTT
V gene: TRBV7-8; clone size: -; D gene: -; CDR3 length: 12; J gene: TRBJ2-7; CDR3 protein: CASSYGSDKQYF; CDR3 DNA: TGTGCCAGCAGCTATGGAAGTGATAAGCAGTACTTC
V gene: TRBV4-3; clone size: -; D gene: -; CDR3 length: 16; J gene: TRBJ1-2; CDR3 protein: CASSQDSRGWGYGYTF; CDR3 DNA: TGCGCCAGCAGCCAAGATAGTAGGGGATGGGGCTATGGCTACACCTTC
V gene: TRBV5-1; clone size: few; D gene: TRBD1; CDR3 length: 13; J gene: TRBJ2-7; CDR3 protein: CASSWDSPYEQYF; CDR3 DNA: TGCGCCAGCAGCTGGGACAGTCCCTACGAGCAGTACTTC
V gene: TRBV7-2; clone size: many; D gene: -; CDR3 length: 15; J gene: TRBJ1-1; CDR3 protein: CASSLAGSLNTEAFF; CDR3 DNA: TGTGCCAGCAGCTTAGCGGGGAGCCTTAACACTGAAGCTTTCTTT
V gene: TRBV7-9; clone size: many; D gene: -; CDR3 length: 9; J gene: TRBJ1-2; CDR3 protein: CASSLEISF; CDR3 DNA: TGTGCCAGCAGCTTAGAAATATCGTTC
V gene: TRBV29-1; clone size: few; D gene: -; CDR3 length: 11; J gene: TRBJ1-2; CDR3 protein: CSVPEALGYTF; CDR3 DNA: TGCAGCGTCCCAGAGGCGTTAGGCTACACCTTC
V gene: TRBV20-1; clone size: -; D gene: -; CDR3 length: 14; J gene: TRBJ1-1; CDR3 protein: CSAPPGGPNTEAFF; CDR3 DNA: TGCAGTGCACCACCGGGCGGTCCGAACACTGAAGCTTTCTTT
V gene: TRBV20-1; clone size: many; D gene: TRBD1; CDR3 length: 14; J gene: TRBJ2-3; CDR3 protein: CSANEGAGINTQYF; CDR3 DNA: TGCAGTGCAAACGAGGGGGCAGGGATTAATACGCAGTATTTT
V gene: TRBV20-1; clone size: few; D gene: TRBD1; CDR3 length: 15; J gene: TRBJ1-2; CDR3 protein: CSARVLTGINYGYTF; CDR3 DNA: TGCAGTGCTAGAGTCTTGACAGGGATTAACTATGGCTACACCTTC
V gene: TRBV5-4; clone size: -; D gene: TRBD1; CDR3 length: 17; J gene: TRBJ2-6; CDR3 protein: CASSLSGGLTGANVLTF; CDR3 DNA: TGTGCCAGCAGCTTATCAGGGGGTCTAACTGGGGCCAACGTCCTGACTTTC
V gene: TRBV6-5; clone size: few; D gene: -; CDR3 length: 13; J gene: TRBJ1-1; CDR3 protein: CASSDYDKLEAFF; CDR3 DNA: TGTGCCAGCAGCGACTATGACAAACTCGAAGCTTTCTTT